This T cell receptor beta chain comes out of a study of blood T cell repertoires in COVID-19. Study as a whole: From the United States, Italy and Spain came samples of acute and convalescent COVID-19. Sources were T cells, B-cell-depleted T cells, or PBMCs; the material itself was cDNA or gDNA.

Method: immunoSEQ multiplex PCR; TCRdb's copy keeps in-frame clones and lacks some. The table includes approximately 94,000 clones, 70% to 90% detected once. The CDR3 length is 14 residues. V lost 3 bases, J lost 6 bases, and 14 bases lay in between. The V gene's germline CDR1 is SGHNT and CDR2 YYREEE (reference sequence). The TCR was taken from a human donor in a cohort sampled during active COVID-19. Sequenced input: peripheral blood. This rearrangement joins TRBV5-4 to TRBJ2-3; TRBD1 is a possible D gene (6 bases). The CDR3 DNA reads TGTGCCAGCAGCTCAGGGACAAAACCGGATACGCAGTATTTT. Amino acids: CASSSGTKPDTQYF.